This entry concerns a single TCR beta chain. Its cognate antigen is unknown. This sample is drawn from a study of T cell responses to AZD1222 COVID-19 vaccine. Broader study findings: Recipients of AZD1222 seropositive at baseline numbered only 5 or 6. Donors skewed white British and female; clonal diversity was possibly underestimated.

Germline V lookup: CDR1 GTSNPN, CDR2 SVGIG (reference sequence). The length of the CDR3 is 14 residues. The V and J ends lost 6 bases and 0 bases, in that order; junction bases with no gene match: 8. Here immunoSEQ multiplex PCR was the method, and the copy in TCRdb shows in-frame clones only, minus some. The data hold approximately 150,000 clones, with 92% observed a single time. V usage is TRBV30 and J usage is TRBJ2-7, with 7 bases that match TRBD2. The sequencing here drew on peripheral blood, taken on day 0 of MenACWY control vaccination. This TCR was sampled from an adult in good health. The CDR3 sequence: CACLSGGSSYEQYF. The CDR3 bases are TGTGCCTGCCTTTCCGGGGGGTCCTCCTACGAGCAGTACTTC.